One sample yielded the 27 T cell receptor beta chains listed below, sequenced in a study of OX40 agonist ivuxolimab in advanced cancers. The method was immunoSEQ multiplex PCR; TCRdb's version includes in-frame clones alone and lacks a portion of them. Of about 62,000 clones listed, more than 65% are singletons. The source was CD4+ or CD8+ T cells sorted from blood, collected in a trial of the OX40 agonist ivuxolimab. The receptors originated from an adult with an advanced solid tumor such as melanoma, head and neck, liver or kidney cancer.

V gene TRBV6-1 combines with J gene TRBJ2-5; the match to TRBD1 covers 11 bases. Germline CDR1 and CDR2: MNHNS and SASEGT. J was trimmed by 5 bases and V by 4 bases; bases with no gene match: 9. CDR3 length: 16 amino acids. The CDR3 DNA sequence: TGTGCCAGCAGTGGACGGGACAGGGGGATTCGGGAGACCCAGTACTTC. Translated: CASSGRDRGIRETQYF.

This chain uses TRBV9 with TRBJ1-4; D unclear. Germline V gives CDR1 SGDLS, CDR2 YYNGEE. With 1 base removed from V and 0 bases from J, the gap between germline ends came to 7 bases. The CDR3 has 15 residues. The CDR3 sequence is CASSVRAATNEKLFF. The CDR3, as DNA: TGTGCCAGCAGCGTAAGGGCCGCAACTAATGAAAAACTGTTTTTT.

J is TRBJ2-3 and V is TRBV28, with D perhaps TRBD2 (6 bases). Germline V gene sequence: CDR1 MDHEN, CDR2 SYDVKM. The CDR3 sequence is 15 residues long. Trimming took 8 bases from V and 0 from J, leaving 15 bases between them. CDR3 in DNA: TGTGCCAGCCTCCCCACGGGGGTTAGCACAGATACGCAGTATTTT. Translating it yields CASLPTGVSTDTQYF.

The sample holds one count of this clone. The rearrangement joins TRBV9 to TRBJ2-6; D might be TRBD1 (5 bases). V was shortened by 1 base and J by 3 bases, with 11 bases between the two germline ends. Germline V gene data show CDR1 as SGDLS and CDR2 as YYNGEE. This CDR3 region has 16 residues. CDR3 nucleotides: TGTGCCAGCAGCGTAACGCTCAGGGATGGGGCCAACGTCCTGACTTTC. This sequence encodes CASSVTLRDGANVLTF.

This sequence joins TRBV19 and TRBJ2-5, with TRBD2 matching 9 bases. From germline, CDR1 is LNHDA and CDR2 SQIVND (reference sequence). Losses at the gene ends were 3 bases for V and 4 bases for J; bases not matched to a gene: 12. This CDR3 is 17 amino acids long. The CDR3 nucleotides are TGTGCCAGTAGTATGGGGGTTGGGGGACTAGCCGGAGAGACCCAGTACTTC. It codes for CASSMGVGGLAGETQYF.

This clone was detected once. This chain connects TRBV11-1 to TRBJ2-7; the D is unclear. There are 13 residues in the CDR3. From germline, CDR1 is SGHAT and CDR2 FQDESV (reference sequence). V was trimmed by 5 bases and J by 0 bases, leaving 8 bases between them. CDR3 residues: CASSPDTSYEQYF. The CDR3 DNA follows: TGTGCCAGCAGCCCCGACACCTCCTACGAGCAGTACTTC.

This chain uses TRBV27 with TRBJ2-7; D call uncertain. V gave up 2 bases and J gave up 0 bases, with 8 bases separating them. Per the germline V gene, CDR1 is MNHEY and CDR2 is SMNVEV (reference sequence). CDR3 length equals 14 residues. CDR3 sequence reads: CASSLETPSYEQYF. DNA for the CDR3: TGTGCCAGCAGTTTAGAGACACCCTCCTACGAGCAGTACTTC.

The CDR3 DNA follows: TGTGCCAGCAGCGTAGGGATACTAGCGGTGTACACCGGGGAGCTGTTTTTT. Residues: CASSVGILAVYTGELFF. The chain employs TRBV9 and TRBJ2-2, with TRBD2 matching 8 bases. The CDR3 extends over 17 amino acids. Per the germline V gene, CDR1 is SGDLS and CDR2 is YYNGEE. V lost 0 bases, J lost 3 bases, and 7 bases stayed unmatched.

The chain has TRBV7-9 and TRBJ2-3; D ambiguous. Trimming pared 7 bases from V and 6 bases from J, leaving 14 bases between. The CDR3 is 13 amino acids. Looked up from germline, CDR1 is SEHNR and CDR2 is FQNEAQ (reference sequence). DNA for the CDR3: TGTGCCAGCACCCTTAGACGGGCGGATACGCAGTATTTT. Its translation: CASTLRRADTQYF.

The chain is built from TRBV28 and TRBJ1-2, with 7 bases aligning to TRBD1. The CDR3 consists of 14 residues. The germline gives CDR1 MDHEN, CDR2 SYDVKM. V shed 3 bases, J shed 3 bases, and the junction held 4 bases outside the gene matches. As DNA, the CDR3 is TGTGCCAGCAGTTTTGGAGGGACAGACTATGGCTACACCTTC. This sequence encodes CASSFGGTDYGYTF.

The rearrangement links TRBV7-9 to TRBJ2-7; TRBD1 might be the D (6 bases). CDR1 is SEHNR, CDR2 FQNEAQ, per germline (reference sequence). There are 15 residues in the CDR3. V shed 5 bases and J shed 0 bases, with 14 bases lying between them. In DNA, the CDR3 is TGTGCCAGCAGCCTTCCTACAGGGTTCTCCTACGAGCAGTACTTC. It encodes CASSLPTGFSYEQYF. The full variable domain, in which reference TRBV7-9 and TRBJ2-7 provide the parts outside the CDR3, is DTGVSQNPRHKITKRGQNVTFRCDPISEHNRLYWYRQTLGQGPEFLTYFQNEAQLEKSRLLSDRFSAERPKGSFSTLEIQRTEQGDSAMYLCASSLPTGFSYEQYFGPGTRLTVT.

V usage is TRBV10-3 and J usage is TRBJ1-3; no definite D call. Germline loops: CDR1 ENHRY, CDR2 SYGVKD. Trimming shortened V by 10 bases and J by 0 bases, and 10 bases separated the two germline ends. The CDR3 is 13 residues long. The DNA of the CDR3 is TGTGCCAGCGAGAATGACTCTGGAAACACCATATATTTT. This gives the protein CASENDSGNTIYF.

This clone showed up just a few times. The V and J genes are TRBV7-2 and TRBJ2-3, with a weak D call TRBD2 (5 bases). V lost 4 bases and J 2 bases, leaving 16 bases between the germline ends. Germline loops: CDR1 SGHTA, CDR2 FQGNSA. The CDR3 spans 16 residues. As DNA, the CDR3 is TGTGCCAGCAGCTACGGGATTTTCCCTCTCACAGATACGCAGTATTTT. Translating gives CASSYGIFPLTDTQYF.

The gene calls are TRBV7-9 and TRBJ2-1; tentative D call: TRBD1 (5 bases). Germline CDR1 and CDR2: SEHNR and FQNEAQ (reference sequence). V was cut by 2 bases and J by 8 bases, with 7 bases left in between. The CDR3 is 12 amino acids. The CDR3 is CASSLLGDEQFF. The DNA for the CDR3 is TGTGCCAGCAGCTTACTAGGGGATGAGCAGTTCTTC.

The V gene is TRBV2, the J gene TRBJ1-5; the match to TRBD1 covers 8 bases. The CDR3 runs to 14 residues. V gave up 5 bases and J gave up 2 bases; unmatched junction bases: 2. Germline lookup yields CDR1 SNHLY and CDR2 FYNNEI. The CDR3 region is CASSLQGGNQPQHF. CDR3 DNA sequence: TGTGCCAGCAGTCTACAGGGGGGCAATCAGCCCCAGCATTTT. The full variable domain, rest sourced from reference TRBV2 and TRBJ1-5, is EPEVTQTPSHQVTQMGQEVILRCVPISNHLYFYWYRQILGQKVEFLVSFYNNEISEKSEIFDDQFSVERPDGSNFTLKIRSTKLEDSAMYFCASSLQGGNQPQHFGDGTRLSIL.

The rearrangement joins TRBV11-2 to TRBJ2-5; weak D call: TRBD1 (6 bases). The CDR3 is made up of 15 amino acids. The V and J ends lost 7 bases and 5 bases respectively, with 20 bases between them. Germline loops: CDR1 SGHAT, CDR2 FQNNGV. The CDR3 loop reads CASTLGAGIGETQYF. In DNA form, the CDR3 reads TGTGCCAGCACCCTGGGGGCAGGGATAGGTGAGACCCAGTACTTC.

A note on this clone: The identical CDR3 is also encoded by other nucleotide sequences in the sample. The chain is built from TRBV11-2 and TRBJ2-5, with D hard to call. Germline V CDR1 and CDR2: SGHAT, FQNNGV. V gave up 1 base and J gave up 3 bases, with 3 bases separating them. The CDR3 contains 12 residues. This CDR3 is CASSLVEETQYF. CDR3 bases: TGTGCCAGCAGCTTAGTAGAAGAGACCCAGTACTTC.

V gene TRBV9 combines with J gene TRBJ2-5; TRBD2 aligns across 11 bases. V was clipped by 3 bases and J by 3 bases; unmatched bases: 10. The CDR3 is 17 amino acids. The germline CDR1 and CDR2 sequences are SGDLS and YYNGEE. The CDR3 is CASSDDSGSGGEETQYF. The CDR3 nucleotides are TGTGCCAGCAGCGACGATAGTGGTAGCGGGGGGGAAGAGACCCAGTACTTC.

The chain uses TRBV9 and TRBJ2-3; D gene uncertain. Trimming pared 1 base from V and 6 bases from J, leaving 6 bases between. Per germline, CDR1 SGDLS and CDR2 YYNGEE. The CDR3 consists of 12 residues. The CDR3: CASSVLMDTQYF. In DNA, the CDR3 is TGTGCCAGCAGCGTATTGATGGATACGCAGTATTTT.

This rearrangement joins TRBV11-1 to TRBJ2-5; TRBD1 matches at 8 bases. V shed 5 bases and J 5 bases; nucleotides not matched to a gene: 4. This CDR3 has 13 residues. The germline gives CDR1 SGHAT, CDR2 FQDESV (reference sequence). CDR3 DNA sequence: TGTGCCAGCAGCCCGCAGGGGGCGGAGACCCAGTACTTC. This translates into CASSPQGAETQYF.

The genes are TRBV27 and TRBJ1-6; no firm D call. Germline V gives CDR1 MNHEY, CDR2 SMNVEV (reference sequence). V was clipped by 5 bases and J by 13 bases, with 15 bases between them. The CDR3 length is 13 residues. The CDR3 region is CASSIPPWGPLHF. CDR3 nucleotides: TGTGCCAGCAGTATACCCCCCTGGGGTCCCCTCCACTTT.

The sample holds a few counts of this clone. The chain is built from TRBV10-3 and TRBJ1-5, with D perhaps matching TRBD1 (5 bases). The V gene lost 4 bases and the J gene lost 4 bases, with 20 bases spanning the gap. The CDR3 covers 17 residues. Germline assignment: CDR1 ENHRY and CDR2 SYGVKD. CDR3 bases: TGTGCCATCAGTGGGGGGATGGGCTGGTCCCCTAATCAGCCCCAGCATTTT. Its translation is CAISGGMGWSPNQPQHF.

A word on this clone: Because the CDR3's place on the DNA is in doubt, the DNA is left out and the CDR3 is given as listed by TCRdb. This chain uses TRBV5-6 with TRBJ1-3; TRBD1 reflects the table's D call only, with no check against the DNA. Looked up from germline, CDR1 is SGHDT and CDR2 is YYEEEE. Termini included, the CDR3 measures 13 amino acids. Here the CDR3 reads CASSFGSGNTIYF.

This chain uses TRBV7-8 with TRBJ1-5, with D uncertain. Germline assignment: CDR1 SGHVS and CDR2 FQNEAQ. The CDR3 sequence is 15 residues long. V was cut by 5 bases and J by 0 bases, with 11 bases left in between. This CDR3 is CASSSGRVSNQPQHF. CDR3 nucleotide sequence: TGTGCCAGCAGCAGCGGACGGGTTAGCAATCAGCCCCAGCATTTT. Filled out from reference TRBV7-8 and TRBJ1-5, the complete variable domain reads GAGVSQSPRYKVAKRGQDVALRCDPISGHVSLFWYQQALGQGPEFLTYFQNEAQLDKSGLPSDRFFAERPEGSVSTLKIQRTQQEDSAVYLCASSSGRVSNQPQHFGDGTRLSIL.

This clone has only a few counts. V gene TRBV7-9 combines with J gene TRBJ1-1; 11 nucleotides align to TRBD1. CDR3 length: 15 residues. Germline CDR1 reads SEHNR; CDR2 reads FQNEAQ (reference sequence). With 6 bases clipped from V and 4 bases from J, the junction kept 7 bases outside the gene matches. CDR3 loop: CASRTSGTGGTEAFF. The DNA of the CDR3 is TGTGCCAGCAGGACTTCAGGGACAGGGGGCACTGAAGCTTTCTTT.

The gene calls are TRBV30 and TRBJ1-1; TRBD1 is a possible D gene (5 bases). The CDR3 extends over 15 amino acids. Germline CDR1 and CDR2: GTSNPN and SVGIG (reference sequence). Trimming pared 0 bases from V and 5 bases from J, leaving 16 bases between. The CDR3 reads CAWSVRGKGSTEAFF. The CDR3 DNA follows: TGTGCCTGGAGTGTACGGGGAAAGGGGAGTACTGAAGCTTTCTTT.

The V and J genes are TRBV9 and TRBJ1-3, with a possible D match to TRBD1 (6 bases). The V gene lost 0 bases and the J gene lost 7 bases, with 14 bases spanning the gap. From germline, CDR1 is SGDLS and CDR2 YYNGEE. This CDR3 comprises 15 residues. DNA for the CDR3: TGTGCCAGCAGCGTAGATGGCCAGGGGTGGAACACCATATATTTT. Residues: CASSVDGQGWNTIYF.